This is a list of T cell receptor beta chains from one sample in a study of T cell responses to AZD1222 COVID-19 vaccine. The protocol was immunoSEQ multiplex PCR, while the TCRdb copy is restricted to in-frame clones and leaves out a portion. This sample yields around 120,000 clones, of which 80% to 90% are seen a single time; roughly 3.9% belongs to the top ten. The material was peripheral blood, obtained on day 0 of MenACWY control vaccination. Receptor source: an adult in good health. Each CDR3 is given with its conserved first and last residue. Each record gives: clone size, V gene, D gene, J gene, CDR3 protein, CDR3 DNA. The D gene is left open where the match is weak. Clone size is shown for a subset of rows, as once, few, many or a class of expanded clone.

clone_size: medium-sized; v_call: TRBV27; d_call: TRBD1; j_call: TRBJ2-3; cdr3_aa: CASSSLYRDRVTDTQYF; cdr3_nt: TGTGCCAGCAGTTCCTTATACCGGGACAGGGTTACAGATACGCAGTATTTT
clone_size: .; v_call: TRBV28; d_call: TRBD1; j_call: TRBJ1-2; cdr3_aa: CASSRTWTGLNYGYTF; cdr3_nt: TGTGCCAGCAGTCGAACCTGGACAGGGCTTAACTATGGCTACACCTTC
clone_size: .; v_call: TRBV2; d_call: TRBD1; j_call: TRBJ1-1; cdr3_aa: CASSGTGGNTEAFF; cdr3_nt: TGTGCCAGCAGTGGGACAGGGGGAAACACTGAAGCTTTCTTT
clone_size: .; v_call: TRBV28; d_call: .; j_call: TRBJ2-2; cdr3_aa: CASKLRINTGELFF; cdr3_nt: TGTGCCAGCAAACTACGGATCAACACCGGGGAGCTGTTTTTT
clone_size: .; v_call: TRBV7-9; d_call: TRBD1; j_call: TRBJ1-2; cdr3_aa: CASSPRDRVDYGYTF; cdr3_nt: TGTGCCAGCAGCCCCCGGGACAGGGTTGACTATGGCTACACCTTC
clone_size: .; v_call: TRBV29-1; d_call: .; j_call: TRBJ2-5; cdr3_aa: CSVTGAPSGETQYF; cdr3_nt: TGCAGCGTTACCGGGGCCCCAAGCGGAGAGACCCAGTACTTC
clone_size: .; v_call: TRBV5-6; d_call: .; j_call: TRBJ2-5; cdr3_aa: CASSLVDLAGETQYF; cdr3_nt: TGTGCCAGCAGCTTGGTAGATCTAGCAGGGGAGACCCAGTACTTC
clone_size: .; v_call: TRBV19; d_call: TRBD1; j_call: TRBJ1-5; cdr3_aa: CASSIDRGSNQPQHF; cdr3_nt: TGTGCCAGTAGCATCGACAGGGGGAGCAATCAGCCCCAGCATTTT
clone_size: .; v_call: TRBV5-4; d_call: TRBD1; j_call: TRBJ2-4; cdr3_aa: CASTSQQGALRNIQYF; cdr3_nt: TGTGCCAGCACCTCCCAACAGGGGGCCTTGAGGAACATTCAGTACTTC
clone_size: .; v_call: TRBV27; d_call: .; j_call: TRBJ1-6; cdr3_aa: CASSLLSGADSPLHF; cdr3_nt: TGTGCCAGCAGTTTATTGTCAGGGGCTGATTCACCCCTCCACTTT
clone_size: .; v_call: TRBV27; d_call: .; j_call: TRBJ1-6; cdr3_aa: CASSALGRVGSPLHF; cdr3_nt: TGTGCCAGCAGCGCTCTGGGTAGGGTAGGTTCACCCCTCCACTTT
clone_size: .; v_call: TRBV2; d_call: .; j_call: TRBJ2-7; cdr3_aa: CASSRYEQYF; cdr3_nt: TGTGCCAGCAGCAGGTACGAGCAGTACTTC
clone_size: once; v_call: TRBV6-5; d_call: TRBD2; j_call: TRBJ2-7; cdr3_aa: CASSYSGTSTTYEQYF; cdr3_nt: TGTGCCAGCAGTTACTCCGGGACTAGCACCACCTACGAGCAGTACTTC
clone_size: .; v_call: TRBV24-1; d_call: TRBD1; j_call: TRBJ1-5; cdr3_aa: CATSDWGTGEHQPQHF; cdr3_nt: TGTGCCACCAGTGATTGGGGGACAGGGGAACATCAGCCCCAGCATTTT
clone_size: .; v_call: TRBV4-3; d_call: .; j_call: TRBJ2-7; cdr3_aa: CASSQVGAGAYEQYF; cdr3_nt: TGCGCCAGCAGCCAAGTGGGGGCAGGGGCCTACGAGCAGTACTTC
clone_size: .; v_call: TRBV19; d_call: TRBD1; j_call: TRBJ1-6; cdr3_aa: CASSIGNGQVGSPLHF; cdr3_nt: TGTGCCAGTAGTATAGGAAATGGACAGGTCGGGTCACCCCTCCACTTT
clone_size: .; v_call: TRBV29-1; d_call: .; j_call: TRBJ2-7; cdr3_aa: CSAFAGQGYEQYF; cdr3_nt: TGCAGCGCTTTTGCGGGTCAAGGCTACGAGCAGTACTTC
clone_size: once; v_call: TRBV12-3/TRBV12-4; d_call: TRBD1; j_call: TRBJ2-1; cdr3_aa: CASSSGQGQEQFF; cdr3_nt: TGTGCCAGCAGTTCCGGACAGGGCCAGGAGCAGTTCTTC
clone_size: .; v_call: TRBV29-1; d_call: .; j_call: TRBJ1-4; cdr3_aa: CSVGGPSGEKLFF; cdr3_nt: TGCAGCGTTGGGGGTCCTAGCGGGGAAAAACTGTTTTTT
clone_size: .; v_call: TRBV5-6; d_call: TRBD1; j_call: TRBJ1-3; cdr3_aa: CASSLGTGSGNTIYF; cdr3_nt: TGTGCCAGCAGCTTGGGGACAGGGTCTGGAAACACCATATATTTT
clone_size: few; v_call: TRBV7-3; d_call: .; j_call: TRBJ2-3; cdr3_aa: CASSLTGGTDTQYF; cdr3_nt: TGTGCCAGCAGCTTAACGGGGGGAACAGATACGCAGTATTTT
clone_size: .; v_call: TRBV9; d_call: .; j_call: TRBJ2-6; cdr3_aa: CASSVRGAGANVLTF; cdr3_nt: TGTGCCAGCAGCGTACGAGGGGCTGGGGCCAACGTCCTGACTTTC
clone_size: .; v_call: TRBV3-1/TRBV3-2; d_call: .; j_call: TRBJ2-3; cdr3_aa: CASSQGPSTDTQYF; cdr3_nt: TGTGCCAGCAGCCAAGGACCCAGCACAGATACGCAGTATTTT
clone_size: .; v_call: TRBV27; d_call: .; j_call: TRBJ2-2; cdr3_aa: CASSYTGKGTGELFF; cdr3_nt: TGTGCCAGCAGTTATACGGGGAAAGGCACCGGGGAGCTGTTTTTT
clone_size: .; v_call: TRBV3-1/TRBV3-2; d_call: .; j_call: TRBJ2-7; cdr3_aa: CASTQTGSEQYF; cdr3_nt: TGTGCCAGCACCCAAACGGGGAGTGAGCAGTACTTC
clone_size: .; v_call: TRBV7-9; d_call: TRBD2; j_call: TRBJ2-7; cdr3_aa: CASTPRASGSYEQYF; cdr3_nt: TGTGCCAGCACCCCTCGGGCTAGCGGATCTTACGAGCAGTACTTC
clone_size: .; v_call: TRBV4-2; d_call: .; j_call: TRBJ1-3; cdr3_aa: CASSQEDSALNSGNTIYF; cdr3_nt: TGTGCCAGCAGCCAAGAGGACAGCGCTCTTAACTCTGGAAACACCATATATTTT
clone_size: .; v_call: TRBV7-2; d_call: .; j_call: TRBJ1-4; cdr3_aa: CASSLAGRNEKLFF; cdr3_nt: TGTGCCAGCAGCTTAGCGGGGAGAAATGAAAAACTGTTTTTT
clone_size: .; v_call: TRBV24-1; d_call: .; j_call: TRBJ2-3; cdr3_aa: CATSDSRTATDTQYF; cdr3_nt: TGTGCCACCAGTGATTCAAGGACAGCAACAGATACGCAGTATTTT
clone_size: .; v_call: TRBV5-1; d_call: TRBD2; j_call: TRBJ2-1; cdr3_aa: CASSLVSGSSYNEQFF; cdr3_nt: TGCGCCAGCAGCTTGGTAAGCGGGAGCTCCTACAATGAGCAGTTCTTC
clone_size: .; v_call: TRBV5-1; d_call: .; j_call: TRBJ2-7; cdr3_aa: CASSSSIDEPYEQYF; cdr3_nt: TGCGCCAGCAGCTCATCGATCGATGAGCCTTACGAGCAGTACTTC
clone_size: .; v_call: TRBV6-5; d_call: TRBD1; j_call: TRBJ1-2; cdr3_aa: CASKGQGGNYGYTF; cdr3_nt: TGTGCCAGCAAAGGACAGGGTGGTAACTATGGCTACACCTTC
clone_size: .; v_call: TRBV2; d_call: TRBD1; j_call: TRBJ1-5; cdr3_aa: CASSETTGVNQPQHF; cdr3_nt: TGTGCCAGCAGTGAAACCACAGGGGTCAATCAGCCCCAGCATTTT
clone_size: .; v_call: TRBV5-5; d_call: .; j_call: TRBJ2-5; cdr3_aa: CASSWALNQETQYF; cdr3_nt: TGTGCCAGCAGCTGGGCCCTGAATCAAGAGACCCAGTACTTC
clone_size: .; v_call: TRBV18; d_call: TRBD2; j_call: TRBJ2-2; cdr3_aa: CASSPLRPAGTGELFF; cdr3_nt: TGTGCCAGCTCACCACTGCGGCCAGCGGGGACCGGGGAGCTGTTTTTT
clone_size: .; v_call: TRBV7-2; d_call: .; j_call: TRBJ1-4; cdr3_aa: CASSLIVGTNEKLFF; cdr3_nt: TGTGCCAGCAGCCTCATTGTGGGGACTAATGAAAAACTGTTTTTT
clone_size: once; v_call: TRBV11-2; d_call: .; j_call: TRBJ2-3; cdr3_aa: CASTSGAITDTQYF; cdr3_nt: TGTGCCAGCACGTCCGGTGCCATCACAGATACGCAGTATTTT
clone_size: .; v_call: TRBV28; d_call: TRBD1; j_call: TRBJ1-1; cdr3_aa: CASSSAGTGEYEAFF; cdr3_nt: TGTGCCAGCAGTTCGGCCGGGACAGGGGAATATGAAGCTTTCTTT
clone_size: .; v_call: TRBV15; d_call: TRBD1; j_call: TRBJ1-1; cdr3_aa: CATSRGGGRYTEAFF; cdr3_nt: TGTGCCACCAGCAGAGGAGGGGGCAGATACACTGAAGCTTTCTTT
clone_size: .; v_call: TRBV11-3; d_call: TRBD2; j_call: TRBJ2-3; cdr3_aa: CASSFSGGRLDTQYF; cdr3_nt: TGTGCCAGCAGCTTTAGCGGGGGGCGGTTGGATACGCAGTATTTT
clone_size: .; v_call: TRBV27; d_call: .; j_call: TRBJ2-3; cdr3_aa: CASSLSMTDTQYF; cdr3_nt: TGTGCCAGCAGTTTATCGATGACAGATACGCAGTATTTT